Listed below are T cell receptor beta chains from one sample, sequenced in a study of blood T cell repertoires in COVID-19. The table came from immunoSEQ multiplex PCR; TCRdb's copy has only in-frame clones and leaves some out. Of tens of thousands of clones in the sample, around 77% are singletons; the top ten hold about 10%. The sequenced material came from peripheral blood. The receptor set was obtained from a human donor in a cohort sampled during active COVID-19. Both conserved end residues are part of each CDR3. A D gene is named only where the DNA matches it firmly. The size entry is marked missing in some rows and otherwise reads once, few, many or a size class.

abundance	j_gene	v_gene	d_gene	CDR3nt	CDR3aa
-	TRBJ1-2	TRBV29-1	-	TGCAGCGCAGGGGTTATCTATGGCTACACCTTC	CSAGVIYGYTF
few	TRBJ2-7	TRBV6-5	-	TGTGCCAGCACCCCCCGAAGTTTCTTCGGCGAGCAGTACTTC	CASTPRSFFGEQYF
-	TRBJ1-2	TRBV28	TRBD1	TGTGCCACCCTCTCTCGGGCCAGGGGGCGTATAAATGGTGGCTACACCTTC	CATLSRARGRINGGYTF
-	TRBJ2-7	TRBV5-1	TRBD2	TGCGCCAGCAGCTCCAGCGGGGGGGCGTACGAGCAGTACTTC	CASSSSGGAYEQYF
-	TRBJ2-7	TRBV25-1	TRBD2	TGTGCCAGCAGCCCGCGGGCTAGCGGGGGATTTCCCTACGAGCAGTACTTC	CASSPRASGGFPYEQYF
-	TRBJ2-7	TRBV5-1	-	TGCGCCAGCAGCTCGAACCCGGCGGGCGAGCAGTACTTC	CASSSNPAGEQYF
once	TRBJ2-3	TRBV6-5	TRBD1	TGTGCCAGCTGGAGACAGGGGGCGCCGGATACGCAGTATTTT	CASWRQGAPDTQYF
-	TRBJ1-2	TRBV4-1	-	TGCGCCAGCAGCCTCAGAGGTTCAGGGATTAACTATGGCTACACCTTC	CASSLRGSGINYGYTF
-	TRBJ1-2	TRBV7-2	TRBD1	TGTGCCAGCAGCAGACCCGGGACAGTACGGGATGGCTACACCTTC	CASSRPGTVRDGYTF
-	TRBJ2-7	TRBV12-3/TRBV12-4	TRBD1	TGTGCCAGCAGTTTTAGCAGGGGGAACGAGCAGTACTTC	CASSFSRGNEQYF
-	TRBJ1-2	TRBV4-3	-	TGCGCCAGCAGCCAAGATTTGCTTCTTCGGAACTATGGCTACACCTTC	CASSQDLLLRNYGYTF
-	TRBJ2-3	TRBV6-6	-	TGTGCCAGCAGACCCACAGGGAGCACAGATACGCAGTATTTT	CASRPTGSTDTQYF
-	TRBJ2-7	TRBV12-1	-	TGTGCCAGCGGCCATAACGAGGACGAGCAGTACTTC	CASGHNEDEQYF
-	TRBJ2-1	TRBV5-1	TRBD1	TGCGCCAGCAGCTTGGGACAGGGTTCCTCGGAGCAGTTCTTC	CASSLGQGSSEQFF
-	TRBJ2-5	TRBV9	-	TGTGCCAGCAGCGTAGGGGGGGGCCAAGTGACCCAGTACTTC	CASSVGGGQVTQYF
-	TRBJ2-7	TRBV18	TRBD2	TGTGCCAGCTCACCACCTGTCCTAGCGGGGGGGAACGAGCAGTACTTC	CASSPPVLAGGNEQYF
-	TRBJ2-3	TRBV24-1	-	TGTGCCACCAGTGCCCATAGCGGCGGGTACACAGATACGCAGTATTTT	CATSAHSGGYTDTQYF
-	TRBJ2-4	TRBV5-6	-	TGTGCCAGCAGCGGAACGGACAGCCGGGGGGCTCAGTACTTC	CASSGTDSRGAQYF
-	TRBJ2-1	TRBV2	-	TGTGCCAGCAGTGAAGCGCTGGACACCGATAAGCAGTTCTTC	CASSEALDTDKQFF
-	TRBJ1-2	TRBV19	TRBD1	TGTGCCGGGTTTTCGACAGGGTTCGGGAGCTACACCTTC	CAGFSTGFGSYTF
once	TRBJ2-7	TRBV19	-	TGTGCCAGTAGTCCCCTCCGGGACATTACCTACGAGCAGTACTTC	CASSPLRDITYEQYF
-	TRBJ2-3	TRBV5-1	-	TGCGCCAGCAGCTTGGCCGGGGTAGATACGCAGTATTTT	CASSLAGVDTQYF